This T cell receptor beta chain was sequenced in a study of cytomegalovirus exposure and HLA in healthy donors. Study-wide results and limits: Association of under 20,000 TCR beta sequences with HLA alleles was found at 0.05 false discovery rate in a later analysis.

The junction had 3 bases not matched to a gene; V was cut back by 6 bases and J by 3 bases. The CDR3 consists of 12 residues. Germline CDR1 SQVTM, CDR2 ANQGSEA. With 60 Vbeta and 13 Jbeta primers, the PCR was carried out. The data were produced by immunoSEQ multiplex PCR, yet TCRdb's version contains in-frame clones alone and is incomplete. This listing includes about 210,000 clones. About this clone itself: Its target is not known.

Sequencing was carried out using PBMCs. The TCR comes from a woman between 25 and 40 years old in good health and CMV-seropositive. The J gene is TRBJ2-5, the V gene TRBV29-1, with TRBD2 matching over 8 bases. The CDR3 reads CSVHGGEETQYF. The CDR3, as DNA: TGCAGCGTGCACGGGGGGGAAGAGACCCAGTACTTC.